This entry features one TCR beta chain sequence. The CDR3 is 15 amino acids. Trimming left V 6 bases short and J 4 bases short, with 16 bases between. Germline V gene lookup returns CDR1 LNHDA and CDR2 SQIVND (reference sequence). This record comes from a study of blood T cell repertoires in COVID-19. Source study methods: Quantification of nucleated cells was approximated via reference gene primer amplification. Only in-frame clones appear in the TCRdb table, and some are missing; sequencing was by immunoSEQ multiplex PCR. V, J and clone size are those of that table, while D and trimming were read from the DNA. Of 65,000 to 85,000 clones in the sample, about nine tenths were seen once.

The specimen was peripheral blood. The sequence was collected from a human donor in a cohort sampled during active COVID-19. The chain employs TRBV19 and TRBJ1-5; D perhaps matches TRBD1 (5 bases). CDR3 residues: CASRGLRAANQPQHF. The CDR3 DNA is TGTGCCAGTAGGGGACTCCGGGCTGCGAATCAGCCCCAGCATTTT.